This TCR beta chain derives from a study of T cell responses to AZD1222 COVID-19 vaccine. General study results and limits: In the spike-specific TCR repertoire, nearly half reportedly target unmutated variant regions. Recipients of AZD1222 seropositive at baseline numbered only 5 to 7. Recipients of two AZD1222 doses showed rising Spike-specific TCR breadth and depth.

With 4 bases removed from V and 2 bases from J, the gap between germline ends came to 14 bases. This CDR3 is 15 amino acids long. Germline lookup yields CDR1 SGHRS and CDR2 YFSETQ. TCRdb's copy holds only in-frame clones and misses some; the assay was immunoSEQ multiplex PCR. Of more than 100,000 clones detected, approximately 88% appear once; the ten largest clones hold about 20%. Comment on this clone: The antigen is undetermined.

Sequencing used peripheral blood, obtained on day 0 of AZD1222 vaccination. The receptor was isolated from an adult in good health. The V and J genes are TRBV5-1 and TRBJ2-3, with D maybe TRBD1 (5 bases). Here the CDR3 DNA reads TGCGCCAGCAGCCTATCTCAGGGCCACACAGATACGCAGTATTTT. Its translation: CASSLSQGHTDTQYF. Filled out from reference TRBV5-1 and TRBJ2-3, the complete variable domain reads KAGVTQTPRYLIKTRGQQVTLSCSPISGHRSVSWYQQTPGQGLQFLFEYFSETQRNKGNFPGRFSGRQFSNSRSEMNVSTLELGDSALYLCASSLSQGHTDTQYFGPGTRLTVL.